These 19 T cell receptor beta chains were all obtained from the same sample, sequenced in a study of blood T cell repertoires in COVID-19. Repertoires were generated with immunoSEQ multiplex PCR, while TCRdb's copy carries only in-frame clones and drops some. The repertoire holds 190,000 or so clones, approximately 88% seen once, with around 7% in the top ten. The material sequenced was peripheral blood. The receptors here all came from a man aged 40-49 years with acute or convalescent COVID-19.

This sequence joins TRBV13 and TRBJ2-7; 7 bases are a match to TRBD2. Germline CDR1 is PRHDT and CDR2 is FYEKMQ (reference sequence). Trimming at V came to 5 bases and at J to 2 bases, leaving 3 bases not matched to a gene. The CDR3 sequence is 13 residues long. The CDR3: CASSRGVAYEQYF. CDR3 bases: TGTGCCAGCAGCCGGGGGGTCGCCTACGAGCAGTACTTC.

This clone was observed once. The rearrangement links TRBV2 to TRBJ2-7; TRBD1 might be the D (6 bases). The CDR3 runs to 14 residues. The V gene lost 2 bases and the J gene lost 1 base, with 9 bases spanning the gap. Germline loops: CDR1 SNHLY, CDR2 FYNNEI. The CDR3 here is CASSEQGMSYEQYF. The CDR3 DNA is TGTGCCAGCAGTGAACAGGGGATGTCCTACGAGCAGTACTTC.

CDR3 nucleotide sequence: TGTGCCAGCTCCCCGGGGTCTGGGGCCAACGTCCTGACTTTC. Translation: CASSPGSGANVLTF. The V call is TRBV27, the J call TRBJ2-6; D is perhaps TRBD2 (5 bases). The V and J ends lost 8 bases and 1 base respectively, with 9 bases between them. Germline V lookup: CDR1 MNHEY, CDR2 SMNVEV (reference sequence). There are 14 residues in the CDR3.

This clone occurred once. The chain has TRBV10-3 and TRBJ1-5, with D maybe TRBD1 (5 bases). This CDR3 is built from 14 residues. Trimming removed 2 bases from V and 9 bases from J, with 14 bases in between. CDR1 is ENHRY, CDR2 SYGVKD, per germline. This CDR3 is CAISEEDTLGPQHF. The CDR3 nucleotides are TGTGCCATCAGTGAGGAGGACACTCTAGGGCCCCAGCATTTT.

This clone was counted a few times. V gene TRBV7-9 combines with J gene TRBJ1-2; 8 bases are shared with TRBD1. The CDR3 extends over 15 amino acids. Germline CDR1 is SEHNR and CDR2 is FQNEAQ (reference sequence). Unmatched junction bases numbered 6, after V lost 5 bases and J lost 1 base. Written as DNA, the CDR3 is TGTGCCAGCAGCACCCGGACAGGGATTAACTATGGCTACACCTTC. It encodes CASSTRTGINYGYTF.

The chain couples TRBV19 to TRBJ1-5; D may be TRBD1 (6 bases). Germline V gene data show CDR1 as LNHDA and CDR2 as SQIVND (reference sequence). The CDR3 contains 14 residues. V lost 5 bases to trimming and J lost 6 bases, with 14 bases between them. CDR3 nucleotides: TGTGCCAGTAGTCCTTTAGGGGGGGGTCAGCCCCAGCATTTT. Encoded protein: CASSPLGGGQPQHF.

This sequence joins TRBV12-5 and TRBJ1-1, with TRBD1 as a possible D gene (5 bases). Germline V gene sequence: CDR1 LGHNT, CDR2 FRNRAP. V shed 4 bases and J shed 3 bases, with 15 bases lying between them. CDR3 length: 15 amino acids. CDR3 residues: CASGSGGRADTEAFF. Written as DNA, the CDR3 is TGTGCTAGTGGTTCGGGGGGTAGGGCGGACACTGAAGCTTTCTTT.

This clone was detected once. CDR3 bases: TGTGCCAGAAGCTTCCTCAGGAGGTCCCCCTATAATTCACCCCTCCACTTT. Its protein is CARSFLRRSPYNSPLHF. The chain carries TRBV5-3 and TRBJ1-6; D is uncertain. TRBV5-3 is an ORF, with its function uncertain. The CDR3 is 17 residues long. The V and J ends lost 2 bases and 2 bases respectively, with 14 bases between them.

The CDR3 protein is CASSVGPDRVSEQYF. The CDR3 nucleotides are TGTGCCAGCAGCGTAGGTCCGGACAGGGTTTCCGAGCAGTACTTC. The V and J genes are TRBV9 and TRBJ2-7; 8 nucleotides match TRBD1. The CDR3 extends over 15 amino acids. J gave up 6 bases and V 0 bases, and 8 bases lay outside the gene matches. The germline V gene has CDR1 SGDLS and CDR2 YYNGEE.

Worth noting for this clone: Other nucleotide sequences in the sample specify the same CDR3. The chain has TRBV5-1 and TRBJ2-3; possible D gene TRBD1, 6 bases. The CDR3 extends over 14 amino acids. Germline assignment: CDR1 SGHRS and CDR2 YFSETQ. V lost 3 bases and J lost 2, with 10 bases in between. For the CDR3, the DNA is TGCGCCAGCAGCTCGGCAGGGGCCACAGATACGCAGTATTTT. Protein: CASSSAGATDTQYF.

This rearrangement joins TRBV2 to TRBJ2-4, with TRBD1 matching over 9 bases. Germline lookup yields CDR1 SNHLY and CDR2 FYNNEI. V shed 4 bases and J 8 bases; nucleotides not matched to a gene: 12. CDR3 length: 16 residues. This CDR3 is CASSARVGQGHDIQYF. The CDR3 DNA is TGTGCCAGCAGTGCCCGAGTGGGACAGGGACATGACATTCAGTACTTC.

The chain couples TRBV6-5 to TRBJ2-7; 8 nucleotides align to TRBD2. The CDR3 length is 15 residues. With 6 bases clipped from V and 5 bases from J, the junction kept 12 bases outside the gene matches. The V gene's germline CDR1 is MNHEY and CDR2 SVGAGI. The CDR3 here is CASRPGGGGFDEQYF. CDR3 DNA: TGTGCCAGCAGGCCGGGAGGCGGGGGGTTCGACGAGCAGTACTTC.

This chain uses TRBV5-1 with TRBJ1-2; D possibly corresponds to TRBD1 (6 bases). Trimming left V 3 bases short and J 4 bases short, with 13 bases between. This CDR3 has 14 amino acids. CDR1 is SGHRS, CDR2 YFSETQ, per germline. The CDR3 DNA reads as TGCGCCAGCAGCTCACAGGGCGACTTCTATGGCTACACCTTC. Its protein product is CASSSQGDFYGYTF.

The V call is TRBV11-2, the J call TRBJ1-1, with TRBD1 as a possible D gene (6 bases). The V end was cut by 5 bases, the J end by 5 bases, with 15 bases between. CDR1 and CDR2 from the germline V gene are SGHAT and FQNNGV. The CDR3 consists of 14 residues. The CDR3 loop reads CASSLLGGVTEAFF. The DNA for the CDR3 is TGTGCCAGCAGCCTCCTAGGGGGGGTGACTGAAGCTTTCTTT.

As to this clone: Other DNA sequences within the sample encode an identical CDR3. CDR3 protein: CASSSSTDTQYF. The CDR3 coding sequence is TGTGCCAGCAGTTCAAGCACAGATACGCAGTATTTT. The rearrangement uses TRBV12-3 or TRBV12-4 and TRBJ2-3; D ambiguous. Trimming took off 4 bases at V and 0 bases at J, with 2 bases between the two ends. This CDR3 has 12 amino acids.

The chain is built from TRBV6-5 and TRBJ1-6; 8 positions agree with TRBD1. Germline assignment: CDR1 MNHEY and CDR2 SVGAGI. V lost 6 bases, J lost 10 bases, and 8 bases stayed unmatched. This CDR3 spans 14 amino acids. CDR3 bases: TGTGCCAGCAGGTTAACAGGGGGGGACTCACCCCTCCACTTT. Translated, it gives CASRLTGGDSPLHF.

A single count supports this clone. The V gene is TRBV5-1, the J gene TRBJ1-4; D is possibly TRBD1 (6 bases). V was pared by 5 bases and J by 1 base, with 12 bases between. The V gene's germline CDR1 is SGHRS and CDR2 YFSETQ. This CDR3 comprises 15 residues. CDR3 loop: CASRSQGRTNEKLFF. The CDR3 region has the DNA TGCGCCAGCAGGAGCCAGGGGCGAACTAATGAAAAACTGTTTTTT.

V and J are TRBV6-2 or TRBV6-3 and TRBJ2-2; 12 bases align to TRBD2. Trimming at V came to 3 bases and at J to 7 bases, leaving 6 bases not matched to a gene. This CDR3 contains 16 residues. Germline loops: CDR1 MNHEY, CDR2 SVGEGT. CDR3 nucleotide sequence: TGTGCCAGCAGTTATTGGACTAGCGGGGACATCGGGGAGCTGTTTTTT. This codes for CASSYWTSGDIGELFF.

The rearrangement joins TRBV6-5 to TRBJ2-1; TRBD1 matches 7 bases. CDR3 length equals 15 residues. The V gene end was trimmed by 6 bases and the J gene end by 1 base; junction bases not matched to a gene: 6. Germline assignment: CDR1 MNHEY and CDR2 SVGAGI. The DNA for the CDR3 is TGTGCCAGCAGAACCGGGACAGCTTCCTACAATGAGCAGTTCTTC. Protein product: CASRTGTASYNEQFF.